Listed below are T cell receptor beta chains from one sample, sequenced in a study of blood T cells in healthy people across ages. From the 5' RACE reads, TCRdb called clonotypes with MiXCR, one entry per CDR3 protein. The table includes hundreds of thousands of distinct CDR3 sequences, approximately 59% detected once. Sequenced sample: blood. These receptors were obtained from a man in his sixties in good health. CDR3s include the opening cysteine and the closing phenylalanine or tryptophan. The order of the fields is CDR3 length, J gene, V gene, CDR3 protein.

cdr3_length: 14
j_call: TRBJ2-5
v_call: TRBV7-2
cdr3_aa: CASSSWGGKETQYF

cdr3_length: 14
j_call: TRBJ2-3
v_call: TRBV20-1
cdr3_aa: CSAPGAIVTDTQYF

cdr3_length: 16
j_call: TRBJ1-6
v_call: TRBV5-6
cdr3_aa: CASSLWGTGGNSPLHF

cdr3_length: 16
j_call: TRBJ2-1
v_call: TRBV6-6
cdr3_aa: CASSWAVAGENNEQFF

cdr3_length: 18
j_call: TRBJ1-2
v_call: TRBV5-1
cdr3_aa: CASSLAGPGLGDDYGYTF

cdr3_length: 15
j_call: TRBJ2-7
v_call: TRBV20-1
cdr3_aa: CSAINSGGRTYEQYF

cdr3_length: 16
j_call: TRBJ1-2
v_call: TRBV5-1
cdr3_aa: CASRLEQGRANYGYTF

cdr3_length: 15
j_call: TRBJ2-5
v_call: TRBV4-1
cdr3_aa: CASSQAGLAWETQYF

cdr3_length: 18
j_call: TRBJ2-1
v_call: TRBV18
cdr3_aa: CASSQVDRDRANYNEQFF

cdr3_length: 15
j_call: TRBJ2-7
v_call: TRBV29-1
cdr3_aa: CSVDERDRSGYEQYF

cdr3_length: 16
j_call: NA
v_call: TRBV7-8
cdr3_aa: CASSLSGNPRTYEQYF

cdr3_length: 13
j_call: TRBJ1-1
v_call: TRBV7-9
cdr3_aa: CASLGQQNTEAFF

cdr3_length: 15
j_call: TRBJ1-4
v_call: TRBV5-1
cdr3_aa: CASSLETGPNEKLFF

cdr3_length: 15
j_call: TRBJ2-1
v_call: TRBV7-9
cdr3_aa: CASSLEGGIYNEQFF

cdr3_length: 14
j_call: TRBJ2-1
v_call: TRBV18
cdr3_aa: CASSRDRGRVEQFF

cdr3_length: 15
j_call: TRBJ1-6
v_call: TRBV7-8
cdr3_aa: CASSLVRQPNSPLHF

cdr3_length: 10
j_call: TRBJ2-5
v_call: TRBV20-1
cdr3_aa: CSVQRETQYF

cdr3_length: 15
j_call: TRBJ2-1
v_call: TRBV11-2
cdr3_aa: CASSLVAGVYNEQFF

cdr3_length: 11
j_call: TRBJ1-1
v_call: TRBV6-5
cdr3_aa: CAVGGGTEAFF

cdr3_length: 13
j_call: TRBJ1-2
v_call: TRBV20-1
cdr3_aa: CSAKEGQNYGYTF